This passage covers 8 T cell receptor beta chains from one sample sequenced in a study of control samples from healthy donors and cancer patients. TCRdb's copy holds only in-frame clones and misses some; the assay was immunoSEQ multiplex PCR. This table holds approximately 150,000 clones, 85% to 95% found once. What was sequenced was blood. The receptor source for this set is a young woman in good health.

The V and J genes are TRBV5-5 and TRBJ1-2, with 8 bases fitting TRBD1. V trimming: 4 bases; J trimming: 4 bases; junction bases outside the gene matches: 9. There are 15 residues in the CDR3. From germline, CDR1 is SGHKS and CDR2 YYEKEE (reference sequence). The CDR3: CASSKGQVHLYGYTF. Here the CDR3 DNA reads TGTGCCAGCAGCAAGGGACAGGTGCACCTCTATGGCTACACCTTC.

The CDR3 coding sequence is TGTGCCACCGGCTATCGGGGCACCGGGGAGCTGTTTTTT. This translates into CATGYRGTGELFF. This sequence joins TRBV24-1 and TRBJ2-2; D is possibly TRBD2 (5 bases). This CDR3 spans 13 amino acids. V lost 9 bases, J lost 4 bases, and 11 bases lay in between. The germline CDR1 and CDR2 sequences are KGHDR and SFDVKD.

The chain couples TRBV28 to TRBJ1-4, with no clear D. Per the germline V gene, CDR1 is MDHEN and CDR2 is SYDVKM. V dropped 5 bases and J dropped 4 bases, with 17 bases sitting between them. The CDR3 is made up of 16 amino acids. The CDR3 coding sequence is TGTGCCAGCAGTCCCCCCCGTGGGCGACATAATGAAAAACTGTTTTTT. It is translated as CASSPPRGRHNEKLFF. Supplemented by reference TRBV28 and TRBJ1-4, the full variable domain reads DVKVTQSSRYLVKRTGEKVFLECVQDMDHENMFWYRQDPGLGLRLIYFSYDVKMKEKGDIPEGYSVSREKKERFSLILESASTNQTSMYLCASSPPRGRHNEKLFFGSGTQLSVL.

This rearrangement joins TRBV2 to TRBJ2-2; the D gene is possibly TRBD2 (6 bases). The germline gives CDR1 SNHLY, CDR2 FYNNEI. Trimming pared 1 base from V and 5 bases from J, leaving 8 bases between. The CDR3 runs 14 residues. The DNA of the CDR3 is TGTGCCAGCAGTGAAGTTCGGGGGACCGGGGAGCTGTTTTTT. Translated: CASSEVRGTGELFF. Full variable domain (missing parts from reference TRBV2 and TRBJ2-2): EPEVTQTPSHQVTQMGQEVILRCVPISNHLYFYWYRQILGQKVEFLVSFYNNEISEKSEIFDDQFSVERPDGSNFTLKIRSTKLEDSAMYFCASSEVRGTGELFFGEGSRLTVL.

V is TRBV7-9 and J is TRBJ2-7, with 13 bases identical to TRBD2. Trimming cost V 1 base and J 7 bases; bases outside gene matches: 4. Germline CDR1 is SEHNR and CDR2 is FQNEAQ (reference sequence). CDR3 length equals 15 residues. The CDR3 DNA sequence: TGTGCCAGCAGCTTAGAGGGACTAGCGGGGAGTGAGCAGTACTTC. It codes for CASSLEGLAGSEQYF.

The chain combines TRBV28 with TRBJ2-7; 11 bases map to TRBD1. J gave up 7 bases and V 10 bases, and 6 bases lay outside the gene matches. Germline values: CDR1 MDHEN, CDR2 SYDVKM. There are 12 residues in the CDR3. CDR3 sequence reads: CAIAGDRGEQYF. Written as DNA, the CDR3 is TGTGCCATTGCGGGGGACAGGGGGGAGCAGTACTTC.

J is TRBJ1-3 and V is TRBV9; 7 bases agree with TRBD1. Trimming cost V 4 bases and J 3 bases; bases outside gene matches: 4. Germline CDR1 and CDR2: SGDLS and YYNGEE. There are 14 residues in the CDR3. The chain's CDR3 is CASSPGGSGNTIYF. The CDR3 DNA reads TGTGCCAGCAGCCCAGGGGGTAGTGGAAACACCATATATTTT.

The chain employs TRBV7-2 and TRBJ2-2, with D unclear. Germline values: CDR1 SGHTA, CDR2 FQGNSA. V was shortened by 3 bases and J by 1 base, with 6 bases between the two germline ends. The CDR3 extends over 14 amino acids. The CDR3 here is CASSLRRNTGELFF. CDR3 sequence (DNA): TGTGCCAGCAGCTTGCGCAGGAACACCGGGGAGCTGTTTTTT.